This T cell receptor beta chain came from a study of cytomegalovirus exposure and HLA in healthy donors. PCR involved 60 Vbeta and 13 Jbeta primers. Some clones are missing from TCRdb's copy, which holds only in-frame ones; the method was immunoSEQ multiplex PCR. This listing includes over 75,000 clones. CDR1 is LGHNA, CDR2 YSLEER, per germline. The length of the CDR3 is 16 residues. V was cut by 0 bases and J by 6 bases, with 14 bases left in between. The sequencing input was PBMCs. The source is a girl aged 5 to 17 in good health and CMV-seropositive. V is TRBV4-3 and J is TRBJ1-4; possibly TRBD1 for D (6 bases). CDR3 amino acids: CASSQDLGGNYEKLFF. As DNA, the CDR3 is TGCGCCAGCAGCCAAGACCTAGGGGGTAACTATGAAAAACTGTTTTTT.